The 15 T cell receptor beta chains below all came from one sample that was sequenced in a study of shared clonotypes between healthy human individuals. The repertoire was sequenced with immunoSEQ multiplex PCR; TCRdb's copy has only in-frame clones and lacks some. Counted here are some 2.3 million clones, roughly 93% occurring once; the ten biggest clones make up under 0.45%. Sequencing was performed on naive CD4+ T cells from PBMCs. Specified subset: CD45RA+ positively selected. These receptors were collected from a man aged 18 to 29 in good health. Some clones in this sample may be carry-over from other donors' samples.

This clone was observed a handful of times. V and J are TRBV9 and TRBJ1-5; the match to TRBD1 covers 7 bases. The germline gives CDR1 SGDLS, CDR2 YYNGEE. Trimming removed 0 bases from V and 10 bases from J; junction bases left unmatched: 7. The CDR3 extends over 14 amino acids. CDR3 nucleotides: TGTGCCAGCAGCGTAGACGACAGGGAGGGACCCCAGCATTTT. Its protein is CASSVDDREGPQHF.

This chain uses TRBV10-2 with TRBJ2-7; 10 bases align to TRBD2. Germline CDR1 WSHSY, CDR2 SAAADI. V was clipped by 8 bases and J by 2 bases; unmatched bases: 3. CDR3 length: 13 residues. The CDR3 protein is CASRAGGTYEQYF. The DNA of the CDR3 is TGCGCCAGCCGAGCGGGAGGGACCTACGAGCAGTACTTC.

The V gene is TRBV2, the J gene TRBJ1-2, with TRBD1 matching 7 bases. Losses at the gene ends were 5 bases for V and 12 bases for J; bases not matched to a gene: 6. Germline V gene lookup returns CDR1 SNHLY and CDR2 FYNNEI. CDR3 size: 11 residues. CDR3 sequence reads: CASSNTGAHTF. DNA for the CDR3: TGTGCCAGCAGTAATACAGGGGCCCACACCTTC.

The chain joins TRBV14 to TRBJ2-2, with a weak D call TRBD2 (6 bases). In germline, CDR1 is SGHDN, CDR2 FVKESK. The CDR3 length is 13 residues. Trimming shortened V by 2 bases and J by 14 bases, and 15 bases separated the two germline ends. The CDR3 coding sequence is TGTGCCAGCAGCCAAATGGAGGGAATGGATCTGTTTTTT. As protein: CASSQMEGMDLFF.

CDR3 nucleotide sequence: TGTGCCAGCAGCTCACCTGGGACAGTCGGCTACACCTTC. It codes for CASSSPGTVGYTF. V is TRBV28 and J is TRBJ1-2, with TRBD1 matching over 7 bases. CDR3 length: 13 residues. J gave up 8 bases and V 6 bases, and 9 bases lay outside the gene matches. Germline assignment: CDR1 MDHEN and CDR2 SYDVKM.

This clone was observed a single time. Other DNA sequences in this specimen translate into the identical CDR3. The chain combines TRBV28 with TRBJ2-1; D may match TRBD1 or TRBD2 (5 bases each). Germline CDR1 is MDHEN and CDR2 is SYDVKM. V was trimmed by 5 bases and J by 2 bases, leaving 13 bases between them. The CDR3 is made up of 15 amino acids. The DNA for the CDR3 is TGTGCCAGCAGTCCCCCCGGGACGGCCTACAATGAGCAGTTCTTC. Amino acids: CASSPPGTAYNEQFF.

The chain joins TRBV5-1 to TRBJ2-7; D possibly uses TRBD1 or TRBD2 (5 bases each). The germline V gene has CDR1 SGHRS and CDR2 YFSETQ. V lost 4 bases and J 3 bases, leaving 17 bases between the germline ends. The CDR3 length is 15 residues. DNA of the CDR3: TGCGCCAGCAGCCGGACGGGACGGCCAGACTACGAGCAGTACTTC. It encodes CASSRTGRPDYEQYF.

V usage is TRBV11-1 and J usage is TRBJ2-5; unclear D gene. The germline gives CDR1 SGHAT, CDR2 FQDESV (reference sequence). With 3 bases removed from V and 0 bases from J, the gap between germline ends came to 14 bases. CDR3 length: 16 amino acids. CDR3 in amino acids: CASSFYSGQDQETQYF. CDR3 in DNA: TGTGCCAGCAGCTTTTATTCCGGTCAGGACCAAGAGACCCAGTACTTC.

The CDR3 protein is CASSSVAEGGADTQYF. DNA of the CDR3: TGTGCCAGCAGCTCGGTAGCGGAAGGGGGGGCAGATACGCAGTATTTT. The V call is TRBV4-2, the J call TRBJ2-3, with D tentatively TRBD2 (7 bases). V dropped 5 bases and J dropped 4 bases, with 19 bases sitting between them. This CDR3 spans 16 amino acids. Germline CDR1 is LGHNA and CDR2 is YNFKEQ.

CDR3 protein: CASSPHRDRVNYGYTF. The CDR3 DNA sequence: TGTGCCAGTAGTCCCCACCGGGACAGGGTTAACTATGGCTACACCTTC. This chain uses TRBV19 with TRBJ1-2, with 9 bases that match TRBD1. The CDR3 is 16 residues long. Germline V gives CDR1 LNHDA, CDR2 SQIVND (reference sequence). Trimming at V came to 5 bases and at J to 1 base, leaving 8 bases not matched to a gene.

The chain joins TRBV5-1 to TRBJ1-1; D is possibly TRBD1 (6 bases). The CDR3 length is 17 residues. V dropped 0 bases and J dropped 0 bases, with 15 bases sitting between them. CDR1 and CDR2 from the germline V gene are SGHRS and YFSETQ. The CDR3 region is CASSLGHGGVMNTEAFF. CDR3 bases: TGCGCCAGCAGCTTGGGGCACGGGGGCGTCATGAACACTGAAGCTTTCTTT. The complete variable domain, with remaining parts taken from reference TRBV5-1 and TRBJ1-1, reads KAGVTQTPRYLIKTRGQQVTLSCSPISGHRSVSWYQQTPGQGLQFLFEYFSETQRNKGNFPGRFSGRQFSNSRSEMNVSTLELGDSALYLCASSLGHGGVMNTEAFFGQGTRLTVV.

The chain links TRBV27 to TRBJ1-4; D not certain. V was clipped by 7 bases and J by 0 bases, with 12 bases between them. CDR1 is MNHEY and CDR2 is SMNVEV in the germline V gene (reference sequence). This CDR3 has 15 amino acids. The CDR3 here is CASTSLTSTNEKLFF. The CDR3 DNA reads as TGTGCCAGCACTTCCCTTACTTCAACTAATGAAAAACTGTTTTTT.

The chain recombines TRBV18 with TRBJ2-7, with a tentative D call TRBD2 (6 bases). V was shortened by 6 bases and J by 9 bases, with 21 bases between the two germline ends. Per germline, CDR1 KGHSH and CDR2 LQKENI. The CDR3 extends over 14 amino acids. In nucleotides, the CDR3 is TGTGCCAGCTCGCCCACCTCGGGACTCGTGGGGCAGTACTTC. As protein: CASSPTSGLVGQYF.

The chain links TRBV11-2 to TRBJ2-7, with D perhaps being TRBD1 or TRBD2 (5 bases each). V lost 7 bases, J lost 3 bases, and 16 bases lay in between. CDR1 SGHAT and CDR2 FQNNGV come from the germline V gene. The length of the CDR3 is 14 residues. The CDR3 DNA reads TGTGCCAGCACCCAGTGGGGGATGGGCTACGAGCAGTACTTC. Its translation is CASTQWGMGYEQYF.

With respect to this clone: Within the sample, other DNA sequences also encode this same CDR3. The V call is TRBV19, the J call TRBJ1-5; 9 bases match TRBD1. CDR3 size: 14 residues. J was trimmed by 4 bases and V by 5 bases; bases with no gene match: 3. The germline V gene encodes CDR1 LNHDA and CDR2 SQIVND (reference sequence). CDR3 loop: CASSPTGGNQPQHF. The CDR3 DNA sequence: TGTGCCAGTAGTCCGACAGGGGGGAATCAGCCCCAGCATTTT. Together with reference TRBV19 and TRBJ1-5, the CDR3 gives the full variable domain: DGGITQSPKYLFRKEGQNVTLSCEQNLNHDAMYWYRQDPGQGLRLIYYSQIVNDFQKGDIAEGYSVSREKKESFPLTVTSAQKNPTAFYLCASSPTGGNQPQHFGDGTRLSIL.